The rows below give T cell receptor beta chains drawn from one sample of a study of cytomegalovirus exposure and HLA in healthy donors. Sequencing used immunoSEQ multiplex PCR; TCRdb keeps in-frame clones, though not all of them. The table lists some 140,000 clones, 60% to 85% of them singletons, with approximately 0.97% in the top ten. Sequenced: PBMCs. The receptors were sampled from a man aged 18-30 years in good health and CMV-seronegative. CDR3s include the opening cysteine and the closing phenylalanine or tryptophan.

v_gene,j_gene,CDR3aa
TRBV7-6,TRBJ2-2,CASSPGQGATGELFF
TRBV7-3,TRBJ1-1,CASSPSGGLTEAFF
TRBV27,TRBJ1-2,CASSSGTRGYTF
TRBV6-5,TRBJ1-2,CASPPVDKAYGYTF
TRBV19,TRBJ1-5,CASSALAGFSNQPQHF
TRBV13,TRBJ2-7,CASSLDWGGQSSYEQYF
TRBV5-4,TRBJ1-1,CASSSGDRVEIEAFF
TRBV2,TRBJ2-6,CASNRGRGSGANVLTF
TRBV6-5,TRBJ1-1,CASTGGGPRGTEAFF
TRBV7-2,TRBJ1-1,CASSFTRAEAFF
TRBV6-1,TRBJ2-7,CASSEYGGPYEQYF
TRBV29-1,TRBJ1-2,CSGRDSSNYGYTF
TRBV4-2,TRBJ1-3,CASSSRLSSGNTIYF
TRBV6-6,TRBJ1-1,CASSATGGTEAFF
TRBV4-1,TRBJ1-5,CASSQTGPSGSQPQHF
TRBV15,TRBJ2-3,CATSRGAGGRTDTQYF
TRBV13,TRBJ1-1,CASSLAGGGARAFF
TRBV5-1,TRBJ2-1,CASSLSVGTGGGEQFF